These 24 T cell receptor beta chains came from one sample sequenced in a study of blood T cells in healthy people across ages. Next came a second PCR, run for about 7 to 12 cycles, which used a sample-barcoded 5' primer along with a J-beta primer mix. Via MiXCR, TCRdb re-called the 5' RACE reads, giving one row per CDR3 protein. Among hundreds of thousands of distinct CDR3 sequences, 25% to 30% were seen once, and the ten largest hold 17%. Sequencing input: blood. The origin of the receptors is a woman of 80 years or more in good health.

At least ten counts were recorded for this clonotype. In nucleotides, the CDR3 is TGTGCCAGCAGCTCGACAGGTCCCGAGACCCAGTACTTC. It specifies CASSSTGPETQYF. The chain has TRBV7-9 and TRBJ2-5, with a weak D call TRBD1 (6 bases). The CDR3 sequence is 13 residues long. The germline V gene has CDR1 SEHNR and CDR2 FQNEAQ (reference sequence). The V gene lost 4 bases and the J gene lost 5 bases, with 11 bases spanning the gap.

Many counts were recorded for this clonotype. The J gene is TRBJ2-3, the V gene TRBV28, with unresolved D. With 5 bases removed from V and 0 bases from J, the gap between germline ends came to 15 bases. CDR3 size: 16 residues. Germline CDR1 reads MDHEN; CDR2 reads SYDVKM. The CDR3 is CASSTRGRMSTDTQYF. DNA for the CDR3: TGTGCCAGCAGTACCCGTGGCCGAATGAGCACAGATACGCAGTATTTT.

A note on this clonotype: A much larger clone differs from this one at a single base, so this may be a read error. The chain recombines TRBV4-2 with TRBJ2-1, with TRBD2 matching 10 bases. Germline V CDR1 and CDR2: LGHNA, YNFKEQ. This CDR3 is 17 amino acids long. CDR3 protein: CAGSPYPTSGTYNEQFF. The CDR3 DNA reads as TGTGCCGGCAGCCCATATCCTACTAGCGGGACTTACAATGAGCAGTTCTTC.

Remarks on this clonotype: Given a much more abundant clone one base away, this may be a read error. The chain combines TRBV5-1 with TRBJ2-5, with 7 bases that match TRBD1. The CDR3 consists of 12 residues. The V gene's germline CDR1 is SGHRS and CDR2 YFSETQ. CDR3 in DNA: TGCGGCAGCAGCCGGACAGGTGAGGAGCAGTACTTC. It is translated as CGSSRTGEEQYF.

The V gene is TRBV4-3, the J gene TRBJ2-5, with TRBD1 identical over 8 bases. Germline CDR1 LGHNA, CDR2 YSLEER. The CDR3 extends over 14 amino acids. Losses at the gene ends were 6 bases for V and 7 bases for J; bases not matched to a gene: 10. DNA of the CDR3: TGCGCCAGCAGTGACGGACAGGGTTCAGGGACCCAGTACTTC. Protein: CASSDGQGSGTQYF.

This clonotype was counted at least ten times. The V and J genes are TRBV20-1 and TRBJ2-3, with D perhaps TRBD1 (5 bases). The ends were cut back, 3 bases at V and 5 bases at J, with 6 bases in the middle. This CDR3 is 11 amino acids long. Germline V lookup: CDR1 DFQATT, CDR2 SNEGSKA (reference sequence). In DNA, the CDR3 is TGCAGTGCTAGGCAGGGAGATACGCAGTATTTT. Its protein product is CSARQGDTQYF.

This clonotype has ten or more counts. The V gene is TRBV7-7, the J gene TRBJ2-5; TRBD2 agrees at 7 bases. CDR1 and CDR2 from the germline V gene are SSHAT and FNYEAQ (reference sequence). This CDR3 has 12 residues. CDR3 nucleotide sequence: TGTGCTAGCGGGCAGACCCCAGAGACCCAGTACTTC. It specifies CASGQTPETQYF.

The chain joins TRBV6-6 to TRBJ2-5; a possible D gene is TRBD2 (6 bases). The CDR3 loop spans 16 amino acids. Germline V lookup: CDR1 MNHNY, CDR2 SVGAGI (reference sequence). V lost 0 bases and J 11 bases, leaving 22 bases between the germline ends. CDR3 amino acids: CASSYSVGSEGYEQYF. The CDR3 DNA reads TGTGCCAGCAGTTACTCGGTGGGGTCGGAGGGCTATGAGCAGTACTTC.

The gene calls are TRBV7-2 and TRBJ2-1; D ambiguous. Germline V gene data show CDR1 as SGHTA and CDR2 as FQGNSA. V lost 6 bases to trimming and J lost 6 bases, with 12 bases between them. The CDR3 has 13 residues. The CDR3 sequence is CASSLIVRNEQFF. For the CDR3, the DNA is TGTGCCAGCAGTTTAATAGTTCGCAATGAGCAGTTCTTC.

To note about this clonotype: Its ends do not fully match the called genes, so a read error is possible. The V gene is TRBV28, the J gene TRBJ1-6; D call uncertain. CDR3 length equals 14 residues. CDR1 and CDR2 (germline): MDHEN, SYDVKM. The CDR3 loop is CASSWTSPHSPPHF. The DNA for the CDR3 is TGTGCCAGCAGTTGGACGTCCCCTCATTCACCCCCCCACTTT.

This clonotype was counted ten times or more. The chain carries TRBV6-1 and TRBJ1-1; possible D gene TRBD1, 5 bases. This CDR3 spans 13 amino acids. From germline, CDR1 is MNHNS and CDR2 SASEGT. Trimming pared 5 bases from V and 4 bases from J, leaving 11 bases between. Written as DNA, the CDR3 is TGTGCCAGCAGTCGGGGCGGCAGCACTGAAGCTTTCTTT. It encodes CASSRGGSTEAFF.

Points on this clonotype: A much larger clone differs by one base, so this may be a read error. The V call is TRBV7-8, the J call TRBJ2-3, with D possibly being TRBD1 or TRBD2 (5 bases each). Between the trimmed V and J ends, which lost 3 bases and 2 bases, there was a span of 12 bases. Germline V gene sequence: CDR1 SGHVS, CDR2 FQNEAQ. CDR3 length equals 15 residues. This chain's CDR3 is CASSFRDGSTDTQYF. DNA of the CDR3: TGTGCCAGCAGCTTCCGGGACGGGTCCACAGATACGCAGTATTTT. The variable domain in full, with the rest retrieved from reference TRBV7-8 and TRBJ2-3, is GAGVSQSPRYKVAKRGQDVALRCDPISGHVSLFWYQQALGQGPEFLTYFQNEAQLDKSGLPSDRFFAERPEGSVSTLKIQRTQQEDSAVYLCASSFRDGSTDTQYFGPGTRLTVL.

The chain employs TRBV19 and TRBJ1-2; no clear D. V lost 0 bases to trimming and J lost 8 bases, with 10 bases between them. Germline V lookup: CDR1 LNHDA, CDR2 SQIVND (reference sequence). This CDR3 contains 13 residues. The CDR3 is CASSIDPRGGYTF. The CDR3 nucleotides are TGTGCCAGTAGTATAGATCCGAGAGGGGGCTACACCTTC.

This clonotype was seen ten or more times. The CDR3 loop reads CASSYPRETQYF. The CDR3 bases are TGTGCCAGCAGTTACCCGAGGGAGACCCAGTACTTC. J is TRBJ2-5 and V is TRBV6-6; no reliable D call. Trimming shortened V by 2 bases and J by 5 bases, and 6 bases separated the two germline ends. CDR1 is MNHNY and CDR2 is SVGAGI in the germline V gene (reference sequence). The CDR3 is 12 residues long.

At least ten counts were recorded for this clonotype. The chain combines TRBV20-1 with TRBJ1-6; 9 bases agree with TRBD1. Per germline, CDR1 DFQATT and CDR2 SNEGSKA (reference sequence). CDR3 length: 15 residues. The J segment lost 6 bases and the V segment lost 5 bases, leaving 8 bases of the junction unmatched. CDR3 nucleotides: TGCAGTGCTTCTGGACAGGGGCGCGGTAATTCACCCCTCCACTTT. This gives the protein CSASGQGRGNSPLHF.

There are many counts of this clonotype. This chain uses TRBV7-2 with TRBJ2-3; TRBD1 might be the D (6 bases). CDR1 and CDR2 (germline): SGHTA, FQGNSA. The CDR3 contains 15 residues. The germline V and J ends were trimmed by 5 bases and 5 bases, with 17 bases remaining between them. CDR3: CASSPRHRDVDTQYF. The CDR3 DNA reads TGTGCCAGCAGCCCTAGGCACAGGGATGTAGATACGCAGTATTTT.

This clonotype came up many times. This rearrangement joins TRBV4-3 to TRBJ2-3; a weak D match, TRBD2 (6 bases). Looked up from germline, CDR1 is LGHNA and CDR2 is YSLEER. This CDR3 has 15 residues. Trimming took off 0 bases at V and 11 bases at J, with 18 bases between the two ends. The DNA of the CDR3 is TGCGCCAGCAGCCAAGATAGGAGGGCCACCGCTAAGCAGTATTTT. Protein: CASSQDRRATAKQYF.

The chain uses TRBV4-2 and TRBJ1-4; D is perhaps TRBD1 (6 bases). The CDR3 consists of 17 residues. Trimming cost V 1 base and J 1 base, with 13 bases left between them. Germline lookup yields CDR1 LGHNA and CDR2 YNFKEQ. In nucleotides, the CDR3 is TGTGCCAGCAGCCAAGGAGTGGGGGCTGGAACTAATGAAAAACTGTTTTTT. Its protein is CASSQGVGAGTNEKLFF.

This clonotype was counted at least ten times. The V and J genes are TRBV4-3 and TRBJ2-3, with D possibly matching TRBD2 (7 bases). Trimming pared 1 base from V and 1 base from J, leaving 12 bases between. This CDR3 spans 16 amino acids. Germline assignment: CDR1 LGHNA and CDR2 YSLEER. The CDR3 here is CASSQGGGEGTDTQYF. The CDR3, as DNA: TGCGCCAGCAGCCAAGGGGGGGGCGAAGGCACAGATACGCAGTATTTT.

The chain links TRBV4-3 to TRBJ1-1; D gene uncertain. V was cut by 5 bases and J by 7 bases, with 11 bases left in between. The CDR3 totals 12 residues. CDR1 and CDR2 from the germline V gene are LGHNA and YSLEER. This chain's CDR3 is CASSSSSGEAFF. The CDR3 DNA sequence: TGCGCCAGCAGCTCCTCTTCGGGTGAAGCTTTCTTT.

There are many counts of this clonotype. This sequence joins TRBV6-5 and TRBJ2-7; TRBD1 matches at 7 bases. This CDR3 spans 14 amino acids. Germline V gene lookup returns CDR1 MNHEY and CDR2 SVGAGI. V lost 6 bases and J lost 2; bases outside the gene matches: 7. Here the CDR3 reads CASSRQGLTYEQYF. CDR3 DNA sequence: TGTGCCAGCAGCCGACAGGGCCTAACCTACGAGCAGTACTTC.

This clonotype was found many times. The rearrangement uses TRBV12-3 or TRBV12-4 and TRBJ1-4; TRBD1 aligns across 9 bases. V lost 6 bases, J lost 0 bases, and 2 bases stayed unmatched. The CDR3 totals 15 residues. The CDR3 sequence is CASRGQGSTNEKLFF. The CDR3 bases are TGTGCCAGCAGGGGACAGGGCTCAACTAATGAAAAACTGTTTTTT.

The rearrangement uses TRBV28 and TRBJ1-2, with 7 bases matching TRBD1. The V gene end was trimmed by 6 bases and the J gene end by 2 bases; junction bases not matched to a gene: 9. The CDR3 has 15 amino acids. The germline V gene encodes CDR1 MDHEN and CDR2 SYDVKM. The CDR3 protein is CASRPRQGWNYGYTF. The DNA for the CDR3 is TGTGCCAGCAGACCAAGACAGGGATGGAACTATGGCTACACCTTC.

This chain joins TRBV5-1 and TRBJ2-2; D not certain. Looked up from germline, CDR1 is SGHRS and CDR2 is YFSETQ. V gave up 6 bases and J gave up 2 bases, with 14 bases separating them. The CDR3 length is 15 residues. The CDR3 DNA follows: TGCGCCAGCACAGAGAATTGGGGAAACACCGGGGAGCTGTTTTTT. Encoded protein: CASTENWGNTGELFF.